This TCR beta chain is from a study of OX40 agonist ivuxolimab in advanced cancers. About the study as a whole: Ivuxolimab was a fully human IgG2 agonistic monoclonal antibody targeting the costimulatory receptor OX40 (CD134). The dose-escalation cohort was 80% to 90% male with a mean age of about 65 years, ranging from roughly 23 to 85. Patients were allowed to have had prior anti-PD-1, anti-PD-L1 or anti-CTLA-4 therapy, and approximately 40% of the dose-escalation patients had been treated with checkpoint inhibitors. Intravenous ivuxolimab was administered to patients every 2 weeks at six dose levels: 0.01, 0.1, 0.3, 1.5, 3 and 10 mg/kg. The paper describes the monotherapy dose-escalation part (N ≈ 50 patients) of the phase I trial of ivuxolimab. Of the roughly 54 dose-escalation patients, hepatocellular carcinoma was present in some 19, melanoma in some 15, renal cell carcinoma in 9 and head and neck cancer in 9. Partial responses were achieved by three dose-escalation patients, of whom one had hepatocellular carcinoma and two had cutaneous melanoma. The point of sequencing TCRbeta in the periphery was to test whether ivuxolimab changed TCR sequence diversity and drove clonal T-cell expansion. Study-wide findings and limitations: The antigen specificity of the peripheral T cells that underwent clonal expansion was not determined. After ivuxolimab, expanded clones were on average more numerous among CD8+ T cells than among CD4+ T cells. In the 0.1-3.0 mg/kg groups, partial responders had among the lowest normalized peripheral clonal expansion, particularly in CD8+ T cells. At doses from 0.1 to 3.0 mg/kg, clonal expansion was seen in both CD4+ and CD8+ blood T cells between baseline and week 6. Low levels of normalized T-cell clonal expansion were also seen in some patients who did not respond.

Comments on this clone: Its antigen specificity is not known. The record has no base qualities; no much larger clone is one base away.

Genomic DNA was extracted from sorted cells for sequencing of the TCRbeta CDR3 region. TCRbeta CDR3 regions were sequenced using the immunoSEQ Assay. As stored in TCRdb, this immuneACCESS dataset retains in-frame rearrangements with V and J assigned. A fraction of the clones does not appear; measured against another copy, unresolved V genes explain less than half of the discrepancy, and the remainder lacks a known reason. For this sample the table gives about 19,000 clones, of which roughly 89% were detected only once. The ten largest clones capture about an eighth of the sample. Patients with a history of autoimmune disease or receiving systemic immunosuppression were excluded from the trial. Peripheral blood for TCR sequencing was collected from all dose cohorts at baseline, on cycle 4 day 1, and on cycle 7 day 1. Samples came from an open-label, multicenter, first-in-human phase I dose-escalation trial of ivuxolimab. Adults with locally advanced or metastatic melanoma, renal cell, hepatocellular, or head and neck squamous cell carcinoma were enrolled in the trial. CD4+ and CD8+ T cells were sorted separately from peripheral blood before TCR sequencing.

The sample in question was CD4+ or CD8+ T cells sorted from blood, obtained in a trial of the OX40 agonist ivuxolimab. This TCR derives from an adult with an advanced solid tumor such as melanoma, head and neck, liver or kidney cancer.

The CDR3 loop reads CASSPSIGTVNTEAFF. The nucleotide sequence reads TGTGCCAGCTCACCATCTATCGGGACGGTGAACACTGAAGCTTTCTTT. The chain links TRBV18 with TRBJ1-1; TRBD1 is a weak D gene call, 5 bases matching. For CDR1 and CDR2, the germline V gene lists KGHSH and LQKENI. V is clipped by 2 bases and J by 0 bases, and the sequence between their germline boundaries is 13 bases long. The CDR3 has 16 amino acids, counting the end cysteine and phenylalanine. Just the 48-base CDR3 DNA is kept, in frame starting at base 1. Joined to the reference TRBV18 and TRBJ1-1 proteins, this CDR3 gives the full variable domain: NAGVMQNPRHLVRRRGQEARLRCSPMKGHSHVYWYRQLPEEGLKFMVYLQKENIIDESGMPKERFSAEFPKEGPSILRIQQVVRGDSAAYFCASSPSIGTVNTEAFFGQGTRLTVV.